The rows below give T cell receptor beta chains drawn from one sample of a study of T cell responses to AZD1222 COVID-19 vaccine. The repertoire was sequenced with immunoSEQ multiplex PCR; TCRdb's copy has only in-frame clones and lacks some. The profile covers roughly 140,000 clones, with approximately 89% appearing a single time and around 16% taken by the ten largest. Sample: peripheral blood, taken on day 0 of AZD1222 vaccination. All receptors derive from an adult in good health. CDR3s include the opening cysteine and the closing phenylalanine or tryptophan. The order of the fields is V gene, D gene, J gene, clone size, CDR3 DNA, CDR3 protein. D genes are given only for firm matches. Clone sizes are given selectively: once, few, many, or a class where the clone is expanded.

TRBV9	TRBD1	TRBJ2-3	once	TGTGCCAGCAGCGGGGCGACAGGGCCCACAGATACGCAGTATTTT	CASSGATGPTDTQYF
TRBV4-1	.	TRBJ1-1	.	TGCGCCAGCAGCCTCCGGGGGGTAGGTGACACTGAAGCTTTCTTT	CASSLRGVGDTEAFF
TRBV19	.	TRBJ1-1	.	TGTGCCAGTAGGACGGGGAACACTGAAGCTTTCTTT	CASRTGNTEAFF
TRBV7-2	.	TRBJ2-5	.	TGTGCCAGCAGCCAAGGTGGGGGGAAAGAGACCCAGTACTTC	CASSQGGGKETQYF
TRBV9	TRBD2	TRBJ2-2	.	TGTGCCAGCAGCGCGGGACTATATAACACCGGGGAGCTGTTTTTT	CASSAGLYNTGELFF
TRBV5-1	.	TRBJ1-3	.	TGCGCCAGCAGCTCCACAGGGATGGGAACTGGAAACACCATATATTTT	CASSSTGMGTGNTIYF
TRBV5-1	.	TRBJ2-3	.	TGCGCCAGCAGCCCCATCGGGGTAGATTTAGATACGCAGTATTTT	CASSPIGVDLDTQYF
TRBV19	.	TRBJ1-6	.	TGTGCCAGTAGTATAGATCGGCAGGGCTTCTATAATTCACCCCTCCACTTT	CASSIDRQGFYNSPLHF
TRBV4-1	.	TRBJ2-5	.	TGCGCCAGCAGTGATTTTAGCAATCAAGAGACCCAGTACTTC	CASSDFSNQETQYF
TRBV28	TRBD1	TRBJ1-2	.	TGTGCCAGCACCCCCGACAGGGACCATGGCTACACCTTC	CASTPDRDHGYTF
TRBV2	.	TRBJ2-2	few	TGTGCCAGCAGGGATACAGGGCCCGGGGAGCTGTTTTTT	CASRDTGPGELFF
TRBV19	TRBD1	TRBJ1-2	.	TGTGCCAGTAGTATCATTAGTACAGGGGACTATGGCTACACCTTC	CASSIISTGDYGYTF
TRBV30	TRBD1	TRBJ2-3	few	TGTGCCTGGAACAGGGGGACAGATACGCAGTATTTT	CAWNRGTDTQYF
TRBV2	TRBD1	TRBJ2-5	.	TGTGCCAGCAGTCGACAGGGGCCCCAAGAGACCCAGTACTTC	CASSRQGPQETQYF